These T cell receptor beta chains were read from a single sample in a study of siplizumab effects on memory and regulatory T cells. Using immunoSEQ multiplex PCR, the repertoire was profiled, and TCRdb retains in-frame clones only, with some absent. The sample lists about 100,000 clones; approximately 94% were seen once. The sequenced material came from non-Treg CD4+ T cells sorted from blood. All receptors come from a human donor in good health. The conserved cysteine and the conserved F or W are not part of the CDR3 here. Fields, in order: CDR3 length, V gene, J gene, clone size, CDR3 protein. Size tells how often a clone was seen (once, few, many) or the class of an expanded clone, and some rows leave it out.

len: 11
v_gene: TRBV21-1
j_gene: TRBJ2-7
abundance: -
CDR3aa: ASSFNSSYEQY

len: 11
v_gene: TRBV5-6
j_gene: TRBJ2-7
abundance: -
CDR3aa: ASSGRHAYEQY

len: 13
v_gene: TRBV7-9
j_gene: TRBJ2-7
abundance: -
CDR3aa: ASSLDGSSYVEQY

len: 12
v_gene: TRBV10-3
j_gene: TRBJ1-1
abundance: -
CDR3aa: ATDKTGVNTEAF

len: 11
v_gene: TRBV28
j_gene: TRBJ2-2
abundance: -
CDR3aa: ASRGAGTGELF

len: 12
v_gene: TRBV5-1
j_gene: TRBJ2-5
abundance: -
CDR3aa: ASSPGLAKETQY

len: 14
v_gene: TRBV7-8
j_gene: TRBJ2-2
abundance: -
CDR3aa: ASELRGGPGTGELF

len: 21
v_gene: TRBV18
j_gene: TRBJ1-2
abundance: once
CDR3aa: ASSPLLGTGTPLASLSNYGYT

len: 11
v_gene: TRBV5-1
j_gene: TRBJ2-3
abundance: -
CDR3aa: ASSLGSTDTQY

len: 11
v_gene: TRBV29-1
j_gene: TRBJ2-7
abundance: -
CDR3aa: SGGSGRASEQY

len: 11
v_gene: TRBV4-1
j_gene: TRBJ2-4
abundance: -
CDR3aa: ASSQDPVNIQY

len: 13
v_gene: TRBV5-1
j_gene: TRBJ2-7
abundance: -
CDR3aa: ASSLECGGVYEQY

len: 11
v_gene: TRBV6-5
j_gene: TRBJ1-1
abundance: -
CDR3aa: ASSYSGGTEAF

len: 13
v_gene: TRBV5-1
j_gene: TRBJ2-3
abundance: -
CDR3aa: ASSFVAISTDTQY

len: 13
v_gene: TRBV10-3
j_gene: TRBJ1-2
abundance: -
CDR3aa: AISEEVGLNYGYT

len: 12
v_gene: TRBV7-8
j_gene: TRBJ1-5
abundance: -
CDR3aa: ASSLVSGNQPQH

len: 11
v_gene: TRBV11-2
j_gene: TRBJ1-5
abundance: -
CDR3aa: ASSSRAFQPQH

len: 13
v_gene: TRBV5-8
j_gene: TRBJ2-4
abundance: -
CDR3aa: ASSLDRPAKNIQY

len: 14
v_gene: TRBV6-6
j_gene: TRBJ2-3
abundance: -
CDR3aa: ASSNLSGGRTDTQY

len: 11
v_gene: TRBV15
j_gene: TRBJ2-3
abundance: -
CDR3aa: ATSRVAGDTQY

len: 13
v_gene: TRBV10-1
j_gene: TRBJ2-3
abundance: -
CDR3aa: ASSDSAGNTDTQY

len: 13
v_gene: TRBV5-4
j_gene: TRBJ2-3
abundance: -
CDR3aa: ASRRTGGSTDTQY

len: 13
v_gene: TRBV18
j_gene: TRBJ2-7
abundance: -
CDR3aa: ASSKKGGEIYEQY

len: 13
v_gene: TRBV27
j_gene: TRBJ2-1
abundance: -
CDR3aa: ASSPSGANYNEQF

len: 13
v_gene: TRBV7-3
j_gene: TRBJ2-2
abundance: -
CDR3aa: ASSLRGLNTGELF

len: 12
v_gene: TRBV19
j_gene: TRBJ2-3
abundance: -
CDR3aa: ASSAGQGRDTQY

len: 12
v_gene: TRBV29-1
j_gene: TRBJ2-3
abundance: -
CDR3aa: SVGSTGGTDTQY

len: 11
v_gene: TRBV29-1
j_gene: TRBJ1-1
abundance: few
CDR3aa: SVEGGKGTEAF

len: 10
v_gene: TRBV6-5
j_gene: TRBJ1-5
abundance: once
CDR3aa: ASSYLGQPQH

len: 13
v_gene: TRBV6-5
j_gene: TRBJ1-5
abundance: -
CDR3aa: ASSYGGNSNQPQH

len: 11
v_gene: TRBV7-9
j_gene: TRBJ1-1
abundance: -
CDR3aa: ASSLDLDTEAF

len: 11
v_gene: TRBV27
j_gene: TRBJ1-2
abundance: -
CDR3aa: ASSTGRDYGYT

len: 10
v_gene: TRBV7-3
j_gene: TRBJ2-3
abundance: -
CDR3aa: ASSSGGDTQY

len: 13
v_gene: TRBV2
j_gene: TRBJ2-7
abundance: -
CDR3aa: ASSEGVGARYEQY

len: 13
v_gene: TRBV28
j_gene: TRBJ2-3
abundance: -
CDR3aa: ASILSGSSTDTQY

len: 10
v_gene: TRBV5-1
j_gene: TRBJ2-1
abundance: -
CDR3aa: ASREGRDEQF

len: 12
v_gene: TRBV5-4
j_gene: TRBJ2-3
abundance: -
CDR3aa: ASSLEQYTDTQY

len: 13
v_gene: TRBV7-9
j_gene: TRBJ2-7
abundance: -
CDR3aa: ASSHPGQVPSEQY

len: 18
v_gene: TRBV14
j_gene: TRBJ2-7
abundance: -
CDR3aa: ASSRKTGLAGGIGGYEQY

len: 14
v_gene: TRBV18
j_gene: TRBJ2-3
abundance: -
CDR3aa: ASSPPVGQGKDTQY

len: 10
v_gene: TRBV6-1
j_gene: TRBJ1-2
abundance: -
CDR3aa: ASSSGPGGYT

len: 14
v_gene: TRBV5-6
j_gene: TRBJ1-1
abundance: -
CDR3aa: ASSLVIGQGVRKAF